A selection of T cell receptor beta chains follows, all from one sample in a study of blood T cell repertoires in COVID-19. The table came from immunoSEQ multiplex PCR; TCRdb's copy has only in-frame clones and leaves some out. The table records some 120,000 clones, roughly 80% of them present only once. The sequenced sample was peripheral blood. The receptors come from a man aged 25 to 40 with acute or convalescent COVID-19. The CDR3 runs from the conserved cysteine through the conserved F or W. The D gene is left open where the match is weak. The size field is filled for only some rows; it gives once, few, many or a size class.

V: TRBV9
D: .
size: once
J: TRBJ1-2
length: 15
CDR3: CASSVGGEALGGYTF
DNA: TGTGCCAGCAGCGTAGGAGGGGAGGCGCTAGGGGGCTACACCTTC

V: TRBV5-8
D: .
size: .
J: TRBJ1-5
length: 12
CDR3: CASSLVDQPQHF
DNA: TGTGCCAGCAGCTTGGTCGATCAGCCCCAGCATTTT

V: TRBV5-1
D: TRBD2
size: .
J: TRBJ2-1
length: 16
CDR3: CASSTQAGGRYNEQFF
DNA: TGCGCCAGCAGCACCCAAGCGGGAGGACGGTACAATGAGCAGTTCTTC

V: TRBV19
D: .
size: .
J: TRBJ1-1
length: 12
CDR3: CASSTRLTEAFF
DNA: TGTGCCAGTAGTACCCGTCTGACTGAAGCTTTCTTT

V: TRBV7-9
D: TRBD2
size: .
J: TRBJ2-5
length: 14
CDR3: CASSYSGGEETQYF
DNA: TGTGCCAGCAGCTACAGCGGGGGGGAAGAGACCCAGTACTTC

V: TRBV5-8
D: TRBD1
size: .
J: TRBJ1-5
length: 15
CDR3: CASSSDRGQNQPQHF
DNA: TGTGCCAGCAGCTCGGACAGGGGGCAGAATCAGCCCCAGCATTTT

V: TRBV12-3/TRBV12-4
D: .
size: .
J: TRBJ1-1
length: 13
CDR3: CASSFLGGTEAFF
DNA: TGTGCCAGCAGTTTCTTGGGCGGGACTGAAGCTTTCTTT

V: TRBV30
D: .
size: .
J: TRBJ1-1
length: 13
CDR3: CAWRFQTNTEAFF
DNA: TGTGCCTGGAGGTTTCAGACAAACACTGAAGCTTTCTTT

V: TRBV9
D: .
size: .
J: TRBJ1-4
length: 14
CDR3: CASSVGGANEKLFF
DNA: TGTGCCAGCAGCGTAGGCGGGGCTAATGAAAAACTGTTTTTT

V: TRBV19
D: .
size: .
J: TRBJ1-2
length: 13
CDR3: CATVPRANYGYTF
DNA: TGTGCCACCGTACCCAGGGCTAACTATGGCTACACCTTC

V: TRBV5-4
D: TRBD2
size: once
J: TRBJ2-1
length: 14
CDR3: CASSREVGNNEQFF
DNA: TGTGCCAGCAGCCGGGAGGTCGGCAACAATGAGCAGTTCTTC

V: TRBV6-6
D: .
size: .
J: TRBJ1-5
length: 15
CDR3: CASTRGRDSNQPQHF
DNA: TGTGCCAGCACCCGGGGGAGAGATAGCAATCAGCCCCAGCATTTT

V: TRBV9
D: TRBD1
size: few
J: TRBJ1-2
length: 15
CDR3: CASSDGQGRWYGYTF
DNA: TGTGCCAGCAGCGACGGACAGGGCCGATGGTATGGCTACACCTTC

V: TRBV6-5
D: TRBD2
size: .
J: TRBJ2-5
length: 15
CDR3: CASTSGLAVTGTQYF
DNA: TGTGCCAGCACCTCCGGGCTAGCGGTTACAGGGACCCAGTACTTC

V: TRBV4-1
D: TRBD2
size: .
J: TRBJ2-5
length: 14
CDR3: CASSQASGEETQYF
DNA: TGCGCCAGCAGCCAAGCTAGCGGAGAAGAGACCCAGTACTTC

V: TRBV6-5
D: TRBD1
size: .
J: TRBJ1-4
length: 14
CDR3: CASGGGTGPEKLFF
DNA: TGTGCCAGCGGAGGCGGGACAGGGCCTGAAAAACTGTTTTTT

V: TRBV9
D: .
size: .
J: TRBJ1-6
length: 15
CDR3: CASSSKGQVNSPLHF
DNA: TGTGCCAGCAGTAGTAAGGGGCAGGTAAATTCACCCCTCCACTTT

V: TRBV29-1
D: TRBD1
size: .
J: TRBJ2-2
length: 16
CDR3: CSVVGTVVRHTGELFF
DNA: TGCAGCGTTGTGGGGACAGTGGTCCGACACACCGGGGAGCTGTTTTTT

V: TRBV5-1
D: TRBD1
size: .
J: TRBJ1-2
length: 16
CDR3: CASSLTTGGRNYGYTF
DNA: TGCGCCAGCAGCTTGACCACAGGGGGACGAAACTATGGCTACACCTTC

V: TRBV7-3
D: TRBD2
size: .
J: TRBJ2-3
length: 18
CDR3: CASSLGTSGIGSTDTQYF
DNA: TGTGCCAGCAGCTTGGGGACTAGCGGGATAGGGAGCACAGATACGCAGTATTTT

V: TRBV9
D: .
size: .
J: TRBJ2-3
length: 20
CDR3: CASSPRRGRGPDSSTDTQYF
DNA: TGTGCCAGCAGCCCTCGTCGGGGTCGCGGACCAGACTCCAGCACAGATACGCAGTATTTT

V: TRBV28
D: TRBD1
size: .
J: TRBJ1-4
length: 15
CDR3: CASSPAGTGSEKLFF
DNA: TGTGCCAGCAGTCCCGCCGGGACAGGGAGCGAAAAACTGTTTTTT

V: TRBV12-2
D: .
size: once
J: TRBJ1-2
length: 15
CDR3: CASRERDRVGYGYTF
DNA: TGTGCAAGTCGCGAGCGGGACAGGGTTGGCTATGGCTACACCTTC

V: TRBV7-9
D: TRBD1
size: .
J: TRBJ1-5
length: 15
CDR3: CASSTTGVGNQPQHF
DNA: TGTGCCAGCAGCACCACAGGGGTCGGCAATCAGCCCCAGCATTTT

V: TRBV4-2
D: TRBD1
size: many
J: TRBJ1-4
length: 15
CDR3: CASSHDRAGYEKLFF
DNA: TGTGCCAGCAGCCACGACAGGGCAGGGTACGAAAAACTGTTTTTT

V: TRBV19
D: TRBD2
size: few
J: TRBJ2-1
length: 15
CDR3: CASSIGLAGGGEQFF
DNA: TGTGCCAGTAGTATTGGACTAGCGGGAGGGGGTGAGCAGTTCTTC

V: TRBV11-2
D: .
size: .
J: TRBJ2-5
length: 14
CDR3: CASSLWAPGETQYF
DNA: TGTGCCAGCAGCTTATGGGCCCCAGGAGAGACCCAGTACTTC

V: TRBV7-9
D: TRBD2
size: .
J: TRBJ2-1
length: 12
CDR3: CASRLALNEQFF
DNA: TGTGCCAGTCGACTAGCCCTGAATGAGCAGTTCTTC

V: TRBV18
D: .
size: .
J: TRBJ1-1
length: 13
CDR3: CASSPQGIGEAFF
DNA: TGTGCCAGCTCACCCCAGGGGATCGGTGAAGCTTTCTTT

V: TRBV2
D: .
size: .
J: TRBJ2-3
length: 16
CDR3: CASSISADRSTDTQYF
DNA: TGTGCCAGCAGTATTTCAGCGGACCGTAGCACAGATACGCAGTATTTT

V: TRBV5-1
D: TRBD2
size: .
J: TRBJ2-3
length: 15
CDR3: CASSLVREGLDTQYF
DNA: TGCGCCAGCAGCTTGGTTCGGGAGGGCTTAGATACGCAGTATTTT

V: TRBV30
D: .
size: .
J: TRBJ1-2
length: 13
CDR3: CAWSVGQIYGYTF
DNA: TGTGCCTGGAGTGTAGGACAAATCTATGGCTACACCTTC

V: TRBV24-1
D: .
size: .
J: TRBJ2-3
length: 13
CDR3: CATSAQGGDTQYF
DNA: TGTGCCACCAGTGCCCAGGGGGGAGATACGCAGTATTTT

V: TRBV6-5
D: .
size: many
J: TRBJ1-1
length: 14
CDR3: CASSLTSGNTEAFF
DNA: TGTGCCAGCAGCCTTACCAGTGGGAACACTGAAGCTTTCTTT

V: TRBV4-2
D: .
size: .
J: TRBJ2-1
length: 17
CDR3: CASSQVIRQTQYNEQFF
DNA: TGTGCCAGCAGCCAAGTAATCCGACAGACACAATACAATGAGCAGTTCTTC

V: TRBV10-1
D: .
size: .
J: TRBJ2-3
length: 13
CDR3: CASSERDTDTQYF
DNA: TGCGCCAGCAGTGAGCGGGACACAGATACGCAGTATTTT

V: TRBV3-1/TRBV3-2
D: .
size: .
J: TRBJ2-1
length: 12
CDR3: CASSQRLNEQFF
DNA: TGTGCCAGCAGCCAGCGGCTAAATGAGCAGTTCTTC

V: TRBV6-6
D: .
size: .
J: TRBJ1-5
length: 15
CDR3: CASSYEGGTGQPQHF
DNA: TGTGCCAGCAGTTACGAAGGGGGTACGGGACAGCCCCAGCATTTT

V: TRBV7-9
D: TRBD2
size: .
J: TRBJ2-7
length: 13
CDR3: CASSSAGGYEQYF
DNA: TGTGCCAGCAGTTCAGCGGGGGGGTACGAGCAGTACTTC

V: TRBV19
D: .
size: once
J: TRBJ1-1
length: 15
CDR3: CASRGRRPQGTEAFF
DNA: TGTGCCAGTAGGGGGAGGAGGCCCCAGGGCACTGAAGCTTTCTTT

V: TRBV9
D: TRBD1
size: .
J: TRBJ1-2
length: 14
CDR3: CASSVDRTGEGYTF
DNA: TGTGCCAGCAGCGTAGACAGGACAGGGGAGGGCTACACCTTC

V: TRBV6-4
D: TRBD2
size: many
J: TRBJ2-1
length: 15
CDR3: CASSDSTSGGTEQFF
DNA: TGTGCCAGCAGTGACTCAACTAGCGGGGGGACTGAGCAGTTCTTC

V: TRBV10-3
D: .
size: .
J: TRBJ2-5
length: 13
CDR3: CAISVNREETQYF
DNA: TGTGCCATCAGTGTAAACAGGGAAGAGACCCAGTACTTC

V: TRBV4-3
D: .
size: .
J: TRBJ1-1
length: 13
CDR3: CASSQAGSTEAFF
DNA: TGCGCCAGCAGCCAGGCAGGGTCCACTGAAGCTTTCTTT

V: TRBV7-2
D: .
size: .
J: TRBJ2-1
length: 14
CDR3: CASSFTGLYNEQFF
DNA: TGTGCCAGCAGCTTTACAGGGCTATACAATGAGCAGTTCTTC

V: TRBV29-1
D: TRBD1
size: .
J: TRBJ2-3
length: 13
CDR3: CSSGQGSTDTQYF
DNA: TGCAGCTCCGGACAGGGGAGCACAGATACGCAGTATTTT

V: TRBV11-1
D: .
size: .
J: TRBJ2-7
length: 15
CDR3: CASSLAVGRHYEQYF
DNA: TGTGCCAGCAGCTTAGCGGTGGGGCGGCACTACGAGCAGTACTTC

V: TRBV25-1
D: .
size: .
J: TRBJ1-2
length: 12
CDR3: CASSPGTFGYTF
DNA: TGTGCCAGCAGTCCTGGGACATTTGGCTACACCTTC

V: TRBV5-8
D: .
size: .
J: TRBJ1-2
length: 14
CDR3: CASSFLLPSQSYTF
DNA: TGTGCCAGCAGCTTCCTGCTGCCGAGCCAATCCTACACCTTC

V: TRBV5-1
D: .
size: once
J: TRBJ2-7
length: 13
CDR3: CASSLTRGREQYF
DNA: TGCGCCAGCAGCTTAACGCGGGGGCGCGAGCAGTACTTC

V: TRBV5-1
D: .
size: .
J: TRBJ2-3
length: 15
CDR3: CASSHGGAGTDTQYF
DNA: TGCGCCAGCAGCCACGGTGGGGCGGGCACAGATACGCAGTATTTT

V: TRBV28
D: .
size: .
J: TRBJ2-5
length: 12
CDR3: CASSPGFETQYF
DNA: TGTGCCAGCAGCCCAGGGTTCGAGACCCAGTACTTC